This TCR beta chain was profiled in a study of monozygotic twins with inflammatory bowel disease. Researchers collected around 2.7 ml of blood per donor. Overall study results and limits: The existence of one strong signal or clonotype linked to IBD lacked support. No discrimination was achieved between different T cell subtypes.

TCRdb processed the 5' RACE reads again and assigns one entry to each CDR3 protein, with no DNA. The table lists approximately 300,000 distinct CDR3 sequences. A remark on this clonotype: Its antigen remains unknown.

Input material: blood. The source is a human donor with ulcerative colitis or Crohn's disease, or a healthy co-twin of an affected twin (not recorded which).

The CDR3 spells CASSQDGRIYTGELFF. The V gene is TRBV4-3, the J gene TRBJ2-2. The CDR3 totals 16 residues. Germline CDR1 and CDR2: LGHNA and YSLEER.